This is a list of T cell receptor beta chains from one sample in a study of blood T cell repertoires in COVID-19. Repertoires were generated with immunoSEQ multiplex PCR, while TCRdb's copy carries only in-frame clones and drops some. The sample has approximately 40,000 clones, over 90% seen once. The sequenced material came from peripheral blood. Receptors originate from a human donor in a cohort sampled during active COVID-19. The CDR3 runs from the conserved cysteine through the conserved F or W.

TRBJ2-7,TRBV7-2,CASSPLDRVSYEQYF
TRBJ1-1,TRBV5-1,CASSPGQGAEAFF
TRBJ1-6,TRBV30,CAWSPRMPNSPLHF
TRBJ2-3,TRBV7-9,CASSLAGPSTDTQYF
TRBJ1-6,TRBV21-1,CAALCSYNSPLHF
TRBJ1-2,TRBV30,CAWSVGFTGNTNYGYTF
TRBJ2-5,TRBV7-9,CASSLLTGTETQYF
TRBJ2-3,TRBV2,CASSVWPDTQYF
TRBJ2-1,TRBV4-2,CASSQEVAHVVKNEQFF
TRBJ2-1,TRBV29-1,CSVDPSGGGNEQFF
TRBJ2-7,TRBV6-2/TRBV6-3,CASSFSTYEQYF
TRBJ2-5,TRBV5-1,CASSRTGEETQYF
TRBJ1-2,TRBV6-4,CANVVPTPTEHGYTF
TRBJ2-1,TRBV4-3,CASSQATGVGSYNEQFF
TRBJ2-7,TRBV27,CASSPNIPYEQYF
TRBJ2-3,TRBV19,CASSILAGKRYTDTQYF
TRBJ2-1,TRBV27,CASSLSFLLAEYNEQFF
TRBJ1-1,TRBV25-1,CASSEWANDEAFF
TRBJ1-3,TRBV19,CASTVRHRTSGNTIYF
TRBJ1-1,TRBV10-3,CAIRGSGVDTEAFF
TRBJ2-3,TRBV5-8,CASSLTYTQYF
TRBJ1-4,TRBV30,CAWSVPGKGEKLFF
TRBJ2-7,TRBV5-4,CASSSPRYEQYF
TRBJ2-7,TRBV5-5,CASSLSDRPVSYEQYF
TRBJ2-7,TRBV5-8,CASSSGTGLLYEQYF
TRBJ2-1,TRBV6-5,CARDSYNEQFF
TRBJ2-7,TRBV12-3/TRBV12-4,CASRGGGNDEQYF
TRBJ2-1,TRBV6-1,CASSDPTSGGAYNEQFF
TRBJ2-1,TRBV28,CAVRGSYNEQFF
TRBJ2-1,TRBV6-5,CASSWKQYNEQFF
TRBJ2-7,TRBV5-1,CASSLKSRGVYEQYF
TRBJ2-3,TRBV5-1,CASSLEQRTGQYF
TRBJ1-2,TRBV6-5,CASSYSSGLYGYTF
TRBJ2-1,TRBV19,CASSRTSGKHFSYNEQFF
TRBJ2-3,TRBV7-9,CASSPGQTWDSPPDTQYF
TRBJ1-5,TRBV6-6,CASKLSGSTGNQPQHF
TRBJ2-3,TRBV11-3,CASSQTSGSDTQYF
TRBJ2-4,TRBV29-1,CSVVGQGDRLAKNIQYF
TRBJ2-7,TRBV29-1,CSAGTVPYEQYF
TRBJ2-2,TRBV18,CASSSGQYSGELFF
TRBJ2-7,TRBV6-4,CASSKSSGDPSYEQYF
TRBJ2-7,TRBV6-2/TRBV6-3,CASSYGHLSEQYF
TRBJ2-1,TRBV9,CASSVGLGADNEQFF
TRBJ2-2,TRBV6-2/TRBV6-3,CASSDHSGGETGELFF
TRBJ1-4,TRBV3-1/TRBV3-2,CASSQVGGSAVNEKLFF
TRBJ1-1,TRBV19,CASSIGWDRTNTEAFF
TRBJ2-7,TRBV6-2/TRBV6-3,CASSYGGTDEQYF
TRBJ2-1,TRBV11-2,CASSYQGSSYNEQFF
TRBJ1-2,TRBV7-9,CASSLATDTNYGYTF
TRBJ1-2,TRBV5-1,CASSPGYQGYGYTF
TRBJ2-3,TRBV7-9,CASSPADRGRADTQYF
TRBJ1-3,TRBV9,CASSVGQTLSGNTIYF
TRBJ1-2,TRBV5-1,CASSFGGGDGYTF